These T cell receptor beta chains were read from a single sample in a study of T cell repertoires in cytomegalovirus infection. For these receptors, no antigen is known. TCRdb re-called the reads through MiXCR, storing one row per CDR3 protein. The sample records around 900,000 distinct CDR3 sequences, around 32% being singletons. The source material was cultured CD8+ T cells from PBMCs, sampled from culture after CMV antigen stimulation. The receptor source for this set is a human donor in good health (CMV status not recorded). Some clones in this sample may be carry-over from other donors' samples. Both conserved end residues are part of each CDR3. D genes are given only for firm matches. Part of the rows lack a size; the others show once, few, many or a class for expanded clones.

D: NA; size: few; V: TRBV5-5; J: TRBJ2-1; CDR3: CASSSYRVTSYNEQFF; DNA: TGTGCCAGCAGTTCCTACAGGGTCACCTCCTACAATGAGCAGTTCTTC
D: NA; size: few; V: TRBV5-3; J: TRBJ1-3; CDR3: CASSSFQGKAGNTIYF; DNA: TGTGCCAGCAGCTCGTTTCAGGGGAAGGCTGGAAACACCATATATTTT
D: TRBD1; size: NA; V: TRBV9; J: TRBJ2-5; CDR3: CASSLRQGIRQETQYF; DNA: TGTGCCAGCAGCCTGCGACAGGGGATTAGGCAAGAGACCCAGTACTTC
D: NA; size: NA; V: TRBV6-5; J: TRBJ1-1; CDR3: CASTPYEVPSEAFF; DNA: TGTGCCAGCACCCCATATGAGGTACCCTCCGAAGCTTTCTTT
D: NA; size: NA; V: TRBV7-9; J: TRBJ1-1; CDR3: CASRGADTEAFF; DNA: TGTGCCAGCAGGGGCGCGGACACTGAAGCTTTCTTT
D: NA; size: few; V: TRBV7-3; J: TRBJ1-1; CDR3: CASRWESKATEAFF; DNA: TGTGCCAGCAGATGGGAGTCCAAGGCCACTGAAGCTTTCTTT
D: NA; size: once; V: TRBV18; J: TRBJ2-3; CDR3: CASSPLDMGNTDTQYF; DNA: TGTGCCAGCTCACCCCTAGACATGGGGAACACAGATACGCAGTATTTT
D: TRBD1; size: many; V: TRBV28; J: TRBJ1-1; CDR3: CASSRSGPPGQGRNTEAFF; DNA: TGTGCCAGCAGTAGATCCGGGCCTCCGGGACAGGGGAGGAACACTGAAGCTTTCTTT
D: NA; size: many; V: TRBV12-3/TRBV12-4; J: TRBJ1-6; CDR3: CASSLGVWSPLHF; DNA: TGTGCCAGCAGTTTAGGGGTATGGTCACCCCTCCACTTT
D: NA; size: NA; V: TRBV20-1; J: TRBJ1-1; CDR3: CSARHLKKNTEAFF; DNA: TGCAGTGCTAGACACCTTAAGAAGAACACTGAAGCTTTCTTT
D: NA; size: NA; V: TRBV28; J: TRBJ1-5; CDR3: CASSPPQWGVQPQHF; DNA: TGTGCCAGCAGTCCGCCACAGTGGGGGGTTCAGCCCCAGCATTTT